This T cell receptor (beta chain) was profiled in a study of T cell changes during pregnancy in multiple sclerosis. The method was immunoSEQ multiplex PCR; TCRdb's version includes in-frame clones alone and lacks a portion of them. The sample includes tens of thousands of clones, 90% to 95% seen only once; the top ten take more than 0.9%. The V gene's germline CDR1 is MNHEY and CDR2 SMNVEV (reference sequence). This CDR3 is built from 15 residues. V lost 8 bases and J lost 1; bases outside the gene matches: 9. The sequence derives from a female donor with multiple sclerosis, enrolled in a pregnancy study. This sample comprised peripheral blood, obtained in the first trimester of pregnancy. The gene calls are TRBV27 and TRBJ2-3; TRBD1 matches at 7 bases. The CDR3 coding sequence is TGTGCCAGCGAACCAAGGGGGCGGGGCACAGATACGCAGTATTTT. Protein product: CASEPRGRGTDTQYF.